The next 6 T cell receptor beta chains were all read from a single sample in a study of cytomegalovirus exposure and HLA in healthy donors. Both 60 Vbeta primers and 13 Jbeta primers went into the PCR. The assay was immunoSEQ multiplex PCR, and TCRdb's table has in-frame clones only and misses some. The table lists about 150,000 clones, 68% of them singletons, with less than 5% in the top ten. Sequenced material: PBMCs. These receptors were collected from a man in his 60s in good health and CMV-seronegative.

The J gene is TRBJ1-1, the V gene TRBV11-3; D is perhaps TRBD1 (6 bases). The length of the CDR3 is 14 residues. V was cut by 1 base and J by 8 bases, with 14 bases left in between. Looked up from germline, CDR1 is SGHNT and CDR2 is YENEEA. The CDR3 DNA is TGTGCCAGCAGCTTAGGGGGGCGGGAGAGCGAAGCTTTCTTT. Protein: CASSLGGRESEAFF.

V usage is TRBV10-3 and J usage is TRBJ2-1; D gene uncertain. The CDR3 loop spans 15 amino acids. CDR1 is ENHRY and CDR2 is SYGVKD in the germline V gene. V was clipped by 2 bases and J by 5 bases, with 13 bases between them. The CDR3, as DNA: TGTGCCATCAGTGAGCGCTGGTCAGTTGACAATGAGCAGTTCTTC. Amino acids: CAISERWSVDNEQFF.

The rearrangement uses TRBV6-1 and TRBJ1-2; D perhaps matches TRBD1 (5 bases). V was shortened by 3 bases and J by 5 bases, with 13 bases between the two germline ends. CDR1 and CDR2 (germline): MNHNS, SASEGT. The CDR3 contains 14 residues. The CDR3 here is CASSEGPEGYGYTF. DNA for the CDR3: TGTGCCAGCAGTGAGGGGCCGGAAGGGTATGGCTACACCTTC.

The chain combines TRBV4-2 with TRBJ1-4; tentatively, D is TRBD1 (5 bases). The CDR3 contains 17 residues. Germline V lookup: CDR1 LGHNA, CDR2 YNFKEQ. Trimming cost V 0 bases and J 2 bases, with 13 bases left between them. The CDR3, as DNA: TGTGCCAGCAGCCAAGATCCGTCCGGGACTACTAATGAAAAACTGTTTTTT. Encoded protein: CASSQDPSGTTNEKLFF.

This clone came up once. V usage is TRBV19 and J usage is TRBJ2-5, with 7 positions matching TRBD2. The trim removed 2 bases at V and 0 bases at J, leaving 12 bases unmatched. Germline V gene lookup returns CDR1 LNHDA and CDR2 SQIVND (reference sequence). The CDR3 is 18 residues long. Here the CDR3 reads CASSIKGLAVTYQETQYF. CDR3 bases: TGTGCCAGTAGTATAAAGGGTCTAGCGGTCACGTACCAAGAGACCCAGTACTTC. Full variable domain (rest looked up from reference TRBV19 and TRBJ2-5): DGGITQSPKYLFRKEGQNVTLSCEQNLNHDAMYWYRQDPGQGLRLIYYSQIVNDFQKGDIAEGYSVSREKKESFPLTVTSAQKNPTAFYLCASSIKGLAVTYQETQYFGPGTRLLVL.

The rearrangement joins TRBV6-5 to TRBJ1-1, with TRBD1 matching 7 bases. The CDR3 length is 14 residues. Germline V gene data show CDR1 as MNHEY and CDR2 as SVGAGI. V trimming: 6 bases; J trimming: 4 bases; junction bases outside the gene matches: 8. The CDR3 region has the DNA TGTGCCAGCAGCAAGGGACAGACCCTCACTGAAGCTTTCTTT. It yields the protein CASSKGQTLTEAFF.